This is a list of T cell receptor beta chains from one sample in a study of blood T cell repertoires in COVID-19. The table came from immunoSEQ multiplex PCR; TCRdb's copy has only in-frame clones and leaves some out. The sample consists of roughly 500,000 clones, roughly 89% of them appearing once. The sample consisted of peripheral blood. These receptors were obtained from a man aged 18 to 30 with COVID-19, enrolled during active disease. The CDR3 runs from the conserved cysteine through the conserved F or W. D genes are given only for firm matches. For some rows the clone size is stated as once, few or many, or as a class when expanded; others skip it.

D gene: TRBD1
clone size: -
J gene: TRBJ1-3
V gene: TRBV5-1
CDR3 DNA: TGCGCCAGCAGCTTGGCCGACAGGGCCTCTGGAAACACCATATATTTT
CDR3 protein: CASSLADRASGNTIYF

D gene: TRBD2
clone size: -
J gene: TRBJ2-4
V gene: TRBV6-5
CDR3 DNA: TGTGCCAGCAAGAACGGACTAGCGGGAGACATTCAGTACTTC
CDR3 protein: CASKNGLAGDIQYF

D gene: TRBD2
clone size: -
J gene: TRBJ2-7
V gene: TRBV4-2
CDR3 DNA: TGTGCCAGCAGCCAATCCCCGACTAGCTATGAGCAGTACTTC
CDR3 protein: CASSQSPTSYEQYF

D gene: TRBD1
clone size: -
J gene: TRBJ1-2
V gene: TRBV2
CDR3 DNA: TGTGCCAGCAGTGAGGGACAGGGTTTTTATGGCTACACCTTC
CDR3 protein: CASSEGQGFYGYTF

D gene: -
clone size: -
J gene: TRBJ1-2
V gene: TRBV21-1
CDR3 DNA: TGTGCCAGCAGCTCGAACTGCCGGGACAGAGCTAACTATGGCTACACCTTC
CDR3 protein: CASSSNCRDRANYGYTF

D gene: TRBD2
clone size: -
J gene: TRBJ2-3
V gene: TRBV4-2
CDR3 DNA: TGTGCCAGCAGCCAAGATCTGGGTGGGGGGGTGGAAGATACGCAGTATTTT
CDR3 protein: CASSQDLGGGVEDTQYF

D gene: TRBD1
clone size: -
J gene: TRBJ2-7
V gene: TRBV12-5
CDR3 DNA: TGTGCTAGTGCCGCGACAGGGGGGTACGAGCAGTACTTC
CDR3 protein: CASAATGGYEQYF

D gene: TRBD1
clone size: few
J gene: TRBJ1-2
V gene: TRBV4-2
CDR3 DNA: TGTGCCAGCAGCCCGCGACAGGGAAGTGGCTACACCTTC
CDR3 protein: CASSPRQGSGYTF

D gene: -
clone size: -
J gene: TRBJ2-2
V gene: TRBV7-7
CDR3 DNA: TGTGCTAGCAGCTTAGGGGAGGCACGCGCCGGGGAGCTGTTTTTT
CDR3 protein: CASSLGEARAGELFF

D gene: TRBD2
clone size: -
J gene: TRBJ2-3
V gene: TRBV29-1
CDR3 DNA: TGCAGCGTTTTGGCCGGGACTAGCGGGGTCTCAGATACGCAGTATTTT
CDR3 protein: CSVLAGTSGVSDTQYF

D gene: -
clone size: -
J gene: TRBJ2-5
V gene: TRBV25-1
CDR3 DNA: TGTGCCAGCAGGAACGGAGAGACCCAGTACTTC
CDR3 protein: CASRNGETQYF

D gene: -
clone size: -
J gene: TRBJ1-2
V gene: TRBV5-1
CDR3 DNA: TGCGCCAGCAGCGAGGCCGGGACACTAGTCGATGGCTACACCTTC
CDR3 protein: CASSEAGTLVDGYTF

D gene: TRBD2
clone size: -
J gene: TRBJ2-2
V gene: TRBV19
CDR3 DNA: TGTGCCAGTAGTATAGGTCCAGGACTAGCCGGGGAGCTGTTTTTT
CDR3 protein: CASSIGPGLAGELFF

D gene: TRBD1
clone size: -
J gene: TRBJ1-2
V gene: TRBV4-1
CDR3 DNA: TGCGCCAGCAGCCAAGAGGACAGGGCCTACTATGGCTACACCTTC
CDR3 protein: CASSQEDRAYYGYTF

D gene: -
clone size: -
J gene: TRBJ1-1
V gene: TRBV30
CDR3 DNA: TGTGCCTGGGTAGAAGTAGGGGAAACCACTGAAGCTTTCTTT
CDR3 protein: CAWVEVGETTEAFF

D gene: -
clone size: -
J gene: TRBJ2-1
V gene: TRBV30
CDR3 DNA: TGTGCCTGGAGGAGCGGCTCCTACAATGAGCAGTTCTTC
CDR3 protein: CAWRSGSYNEQFF

D gene: -
clone size: -
J gene: TRBJ2-6
V gene: TRBV28
CDR3 DNA: TGTGCCAGCAGTTTGGACAGTTATGGTGGGGCCAACGTCCTGACTTTC
CDR3 protein: CASSLDSYGGANVLTF

D gene: -
clone size: -
J gene: TRBJ2-3
V gene: TRBV6-6
CDR3 DNA: TGTGCCAGCAGTCACCCCCTCGGAAGGACTAGCACAGATACGCAGTATTTT
CDR3 protein: CASSHPLGRTSTDTQYF

D gene: TRBD2
clone size: few
J gene: TRBJ2-5
V gene: TRBV7-7
CDR3 DNA: TGTGCCAGCAGCTCCGGGACTAGCGGGGGTGAGACCCAGTACTTC
CDR3 protein: CASSSGTSGGETQYF

D gene: -
clone size: -
J gene: TRBJ2-2
V gene: TRBV29-1
CDR3 DNA: TGCAGCGTTGCCAAGCCTTACACCGGGGAGCTGTTTTTT
CDR3 protein: CSVAKPYTGELFF

D gene: -
clone size: -
J gene: TRBJ2-7
V gene: TRBV9
CDR3 DNA: TGTGCCAGCAGCGTAGGGCCTCGCACTAGCTCCTACGAGCAGTACTTC
CDR3 protein: CASSVGPRTSSYEQYF

D gene: TRBD1
clone size: -
J gene: TRBJ1-2
V gene: TRBV6-5
CDR3 DNA: TGTGCCAGCAGCCCCCCAGGACAGGGGTACTATGGCTACACCTTC
CDR3 protein: CASSPPGQGYYGYTF

D gene: -
clone size: -
J gene: TRBJ1-5
V gene: TRBV25-1
CDR3 DNA: TGTGCCAGCAGTGAATCGGGCAGGGGCAATCAGCCCCAGCATTTT
CDR3 protein: CASSESGRGNQPQHF

D gene: TRBD2
clone size: few
J gene: TRBJ2-5
V gene: TRBV9
CDR3 DNA: TGTGCCAGCAGCTCTAGCGGGAGACGGGAAGAGACCCAGTACTTC
CDR3 protein: CASSSSGRREETQYF

D gene: -
clone size: -
J gene: TRBJ1-2
V gene: TRBV2
CDR3 DNA: TGTGCCAGCAGTTCGAACGGGGCTAACTATGGCTACACCTTC
CDR3 protein: CASSSNGANYGYTF

D gene: TRBD1
clone size: -
J gene: TRBJ1-1
V gene: TRBV10-2
CDR3 DNA: TGCGCCAGCAGGACAGGGAGGAACACTGAAGCTTTCTTT
CDR3 protein: CASRTGRNTEAFF

D gene: TRBD2
clone size: -
J gene: TRBJ2-1
V gene: TRBV7-2
CDR3 DNA: TGTGCCAGCAGCTCGACTAGCGGGGGGGAGCAGTTCTTC
CDR3 protein: CASSSTSGGEQFF